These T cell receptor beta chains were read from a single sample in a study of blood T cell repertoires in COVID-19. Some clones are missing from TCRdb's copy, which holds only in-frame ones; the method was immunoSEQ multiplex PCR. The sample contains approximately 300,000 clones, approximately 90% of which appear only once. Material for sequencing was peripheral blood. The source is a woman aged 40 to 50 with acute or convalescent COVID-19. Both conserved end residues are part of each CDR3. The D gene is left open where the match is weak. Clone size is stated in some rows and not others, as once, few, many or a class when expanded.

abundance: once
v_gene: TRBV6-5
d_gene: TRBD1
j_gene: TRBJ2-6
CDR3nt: TGTGCCAGCTGGGACAGGGCTAGTGGGGCCAACGTCCTGACTTTC
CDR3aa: CASWDRASGANVLTF

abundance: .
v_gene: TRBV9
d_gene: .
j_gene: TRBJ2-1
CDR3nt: TGTGCCAGCAGCGTAGGGGGCTCCGGGGGGCCGAACAATGAGCAGTTCTTC
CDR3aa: CASSVGGSGGPNNEQFF

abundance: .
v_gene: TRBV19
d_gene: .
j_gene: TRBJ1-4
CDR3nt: TGTGCCAGTAGTCCGGGGCAGGGGAGTGAAAAACTGTTTTTT
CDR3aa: CASSPGQGSEKLFF

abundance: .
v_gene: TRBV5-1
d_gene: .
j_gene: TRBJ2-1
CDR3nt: TGCGCCAGCAGCTTGGTTCAGGGGCCCTACAATGAGCAGTTCTTC
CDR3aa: CASSLVQGPYNEQFF

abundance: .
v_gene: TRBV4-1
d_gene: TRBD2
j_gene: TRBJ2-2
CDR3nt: TGCGCCAGCAGCCAAGATGCGGGGGGGGTCACCGGGGAGCTGTTTTTT
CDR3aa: CASSQDAGGVTGELFF

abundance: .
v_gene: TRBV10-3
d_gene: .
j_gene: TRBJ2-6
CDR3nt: TGTGCCATCGGTAGTAGGGGTTCAGGGGCCAACGTCCTGACTTTC
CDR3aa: CAIGSRGSGANVLTF

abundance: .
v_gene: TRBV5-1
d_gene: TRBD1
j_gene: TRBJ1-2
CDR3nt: TGCGCCAGCAGCCCGGGACAGGGAGTCGGTGGCTACACCTTC
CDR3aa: CASSPGQGVGGYTF

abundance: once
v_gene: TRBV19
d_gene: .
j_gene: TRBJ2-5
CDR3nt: TGTGCCAGTAGTATAGGGGTGGGTTCAGGTGGGGAGACCCAGTACTTC
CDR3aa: CASSIGVGSGGETQYF

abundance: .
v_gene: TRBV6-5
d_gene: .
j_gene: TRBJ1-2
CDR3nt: TGTGCCAGCAGTAAGAGACAGGACGCTACTCATGGCTACACCTTC
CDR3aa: CASSKRQDATHGYTF

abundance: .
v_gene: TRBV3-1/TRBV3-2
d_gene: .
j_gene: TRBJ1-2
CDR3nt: TGTGCCAGCAGCCGCGATTCTAACTATGGCTACACCTTC
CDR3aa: CASSRDSNYGYTF

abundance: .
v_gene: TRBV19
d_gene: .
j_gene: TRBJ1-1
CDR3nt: TGTGCCAGTAGCCAACTGGTGAACACTGAAGCTTTCTTT
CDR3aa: CASSQLVNTEAFF

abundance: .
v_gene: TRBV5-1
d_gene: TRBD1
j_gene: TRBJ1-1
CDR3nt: TGCGCCAGCAGCCCAGGACAGGGGGCGCGGGGCACTGAAGCTTTCTTT
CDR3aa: CASSPGQGARGTEAFF

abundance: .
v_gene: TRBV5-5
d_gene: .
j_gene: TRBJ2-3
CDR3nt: TGTGCCAGCAGCCTAGTAGCGGTTGTCACAGATACGCAGTATTTT
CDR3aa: CASSLVAVVTDTQYF

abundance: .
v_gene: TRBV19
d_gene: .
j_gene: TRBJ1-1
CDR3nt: TGTGCCAGTAGTCCACTGGAGTTTCTGAACACTGAAGCTTTCTTT
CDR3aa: CASSPLEFLNTEAFF

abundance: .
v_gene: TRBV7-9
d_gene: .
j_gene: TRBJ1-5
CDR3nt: TGTGCCAGCAGCCGACCCGACAGTCCGCCCCAGCATTTT
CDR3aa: CASSRPDSPPQHF

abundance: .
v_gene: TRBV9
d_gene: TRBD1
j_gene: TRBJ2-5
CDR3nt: TGTGCCAGCAGCGTACGACAGGGAGCCACTACAGAGACCCAGTACTTC
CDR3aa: CASSVRQGATTETQYF